These T cell receptor beta chains were read from a single sample in a study of blood T cell repertoires in COVID-19. The table came from immunoSEQ multiplex PCR; TCRdb's copy has only in-frame clones and leaves some out. The repertoire holds some 250,000 clones, with around 82% as singletons. Sequencing input: peripheral blood. The receptors were gathered from a man between 45 and 60 years old with active or convalescent COVID-19. Each CDR3 is given with its conserved first and last residue. D genes are given only for firm matches. Size tells how often a clone was seen (once, few, many) or the class of an expanded clone, and some rows leave it out.

NA TRBJ1-3 TRBV7-2 NA TGTGCCAGCAGCCTAGTGGGAAGGGGAGGAGGAAACACCATATATTTT CASSLVGRGGGNTIYF
NA TRBJ2-3 TRBV9 TRBD1 TGTGCCAGCAGCGCCACCCTGGGACAGGGGGCGAAAGCAGATACGCAGTATTTT CASSATLGQGAKADTQYF
NA TRBJ1-6 TRBV6-6 TRBD1 TGTGCCAGCAGTTACTCACAGGGGTGGAATTCACCCCTCCACTTT CASSYSQGWNSPLHF
NA TRBJ2-3 TRBV6-2/TRBV6-3 TRBD1 TGTGCCAGCAGTTACACGTGGTCAGGGGGTATTTTGGATACGCAGTATTTT CASSYTWSGGILDTQYF
NA TRBJ1-1 TRBV7-8 NA TGTGCCAGCAGCCCGGACACAAACACTGAAGCTTTCTTT CASSPDTNTEAFF
few TRBJ1-5 TRBV30 NA TGTGCCTGGAGTGAGGACATGAATCAGCCCCAGCATTTT CAWSEDMNQPQHF
NA TRBJ1-2 TRBV18 TRBD1 TGTGCCAGCTCACCACCTGGGACAGGGGGTAACTATGGCTACACCTTC CASSPPGTGGNYGYTF
NA TRBJ1-1 TRBV6-5 TRBD1 TGTGCCAGCAGGCCTACAGGGGGAGAGACTGAAGCTTTCTTT CASRPTGGETEAFF
NA TRBJ2-2 TRBV28 NA TGTGCCAGCAGTTCCTACCACACTAGGACAGAGAAGAACACCGGGGAGCTGTTTTTT CASSSYHTRTEKNTGELFF
NA TRBJ1-1 TRBV5-5 NA TGTGCCAGCAGCTTGGAGGGGGAAAACACTGAAGCTTTCTTT CASSLEGENTEAFF